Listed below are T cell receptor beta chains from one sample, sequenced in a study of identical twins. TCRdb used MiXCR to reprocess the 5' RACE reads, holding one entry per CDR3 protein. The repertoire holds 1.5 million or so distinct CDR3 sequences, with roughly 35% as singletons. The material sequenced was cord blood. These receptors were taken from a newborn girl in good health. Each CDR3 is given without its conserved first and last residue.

ASSYSRTGHHEQF TRBJ2-1 TRBV6-5
ASSSLKVNEQF TRBJ2-1 TRBV11-2
ASSGGSLLGAF TRBJ1-1 TRBV9
ASSQGLEIGETQY TRBJ2-5 TRBV4-2
ASSPVGVGETQY TRBJ2-5 TRBV5-5
ASSQDRRTYGYT TRBJ1-2 TRBV4-1
ASSEGAPGELF TRBJ2-2 TRBV6-1
ASTPRASGLNGNEQY TRBJ2-5 TRBV7-2
ASRLRGRDTEAF TRBJ1-1 TRBV4-1
ASTLLSQAQETQF TRBJ2-1 TRBV2